These T cell receptor beta chains were read from a single sample in a study of blood T cells in healthy people across ages. TCRdb redid the calling of the 5' RACE reads with MiXCR, one entry per CDR3 protein. The data hold approximately 960,000 distinct CDR3 sequences, with 25% to 30% observed a single time. The same sample was also studied in work on T cells of mothers and their children.

The sample taken for sequencing was blood. These receptors were taken from a middle-aged woman in good health. The CDR3 runs from the conserved cysteine through the conserved F or W. The order of the fields is clone size, D gene, V gene, J gene, CDR3 protein, CDR3 DNA. A D gene is named only where the DNA matches it firmly. Clone size is given for some rows only: seen once, a few or many times, or a class if the clone is expanded.

-	-	TRBV29-1	TRBJ2-3	CSIEGSNTDTQYF	TGCAGCATTGAGGGCAGTAACACAGATACGCAGTATTTT
many	-	TRBV6-5	TRBJ2-7	CASSYRRPSTAGSSYEQYF	TGTGCCAGCAGTTACCGGAGGCCCTCCACGGCAGGGAGTTCCTACGAGCAGTACTTC
few	TRBD1	TRBV5-4	TRBJ2-7	CASSFLTGGGYEQYF	TGTGCCAGCAGCTTCCTGACAGGGGGCGGGTACGAGCAGTACTTC
-	-	TRBV29-1	TRBJ2-7	CSVEGQFPPYEQYF	TGCAGCGTTGAAGGACAGTTCCCCCCCTACGAGCAGTACTTC
many	TRBD1	TRBV7-2	TRBJ2-7	CASSRQGGTYEQYF	TGTGCCAGCAGCCGACAGGGGGGCACCTACGAGCAGTACTTC
-	TRBD1	TRBV20-1	TRBJ1-1	CSARDPRPDRGTEAFF	TGCAGTGCTAGAGACCCCCGTCCCGACAGGGGCACTGAAGCTTTCTTT
-	-	TRBV5-1	TRBJ2-5	CASSFLGDTGTQYF	TGCGCCAGCAGCTTCCTTGGAGACACGGGGACCCAGTACTTC
many	-	TRBV4-1	TRBJ2-3	CASSQESNTDTQYF	TGCGCCAGCTCCCAAGAAAGCAACACAGATACGCAGTATTTT
-	-	TRBV29-1	TRBJ1-2	CSVNRGGDYGYTF	TGCAGCGTTAACCGGGGTGGTGACTATGGCTACACCTTC
few	-	TRBV7-2	TRBJ1-4	CASSGGLTNEKLFF	TGTGCCAGCAGCGGGGGGTTGACTAATGAAAAACTGTTTTTT
-	TRBD1	TRBV4-1	TRBJ2-7	CASSLQGQGYEQYF	TGCGCCAGCAGCCTGCAGGGACAGGGGTACGAGCAGTACTTC
many	TRBD1	TRBV29-1	TRBJ1-2	CSVGGQGYGYTF	TGCAGCGTGGGGGGACAGGGCTATGGCTACACCTTC
-	-	TRBV6-5	TRBJ2-3	CASNYPDTDTQYF	TGTGCCAGCAACTATCCTGACACAGATACGCAGTATTTT
-	-	TRBV15	TRBJ1-5	CATSRDHNVGTGPRHF	TGTGCCACCAGCAGAGATCATAACGTAGGGACTGGGCCCCGGCATTTT
few	-	TRBV5-1	TRBJ2-7	CSQVVPDNYEQYF	TGCTCTCAGGTCGTTCCAGACAACTACGAGCAGTACTTC
-	-	TRBV19	TRBJ1-5	CASRREQAGNQPQHF	TGTGCCAGTAGGAGAGAGCAGGCGGGCAATCAGCCCCAGCATTTT
-	-	TRBV7-3	TRBJ2-3	CASSLGDSADTQYF	TGTGCCAGCAGCTTGGGGGATAGCGCAGATACGCAGTATTTT
-	-	TRBV5-6	TRBJ2-2	CASSVTGELFF	TGTGCCAGCAGCGTCACCGGGGAGCTGTTTTTT
few	-	TRBV5-4	TRBJ1-2	CASSYRLDYGYTF	TGTGCCAGCAGCTACAGGCTAGACTATGGCTACACCTTC
-	TRBD1	TRBV28	TRBJ1-2	CASRFSSRGRGYTF	TGTGCCAGCAGGTTCTCTAGCAGGGGGCGAGGCTACACCTTC
many	TRBD2	TRBV5-1	TRBJ2-3	CASSLSRLAGPTDTQYF	TGCGCCAGCAGCTTGTCCAGGCTAGCGGGGCCCACAGATACGCAGTATTTT
-	-	TRBV20-1	TRBJ1-1	CSAATGVGTEAFF	TGCAGTGCCGCGACGGGTGTGGGCACTGAAGCTTTCTTT
few	-	TRBV6-1	TRBJ1-5	CASSEGMGQPQHF	TGTGCCAGCAGTGAGGGTATGGGACAGCCCCAGCATTTT
-	TRBD2	TRBV2	TRBJ2-7	CASQGLAGGYEQYF	TGTGCCAGCCAGGGACTAGCGGGGGGCTACGAGCAGTACTTC
-	-	TRBV7-2	TRBJ1-6	CASSFRGSGNNSPLHF	TGTGCCAGCAGCTTTCGGGGTTCCGGGAATAATTCACCCCTCCACTTT